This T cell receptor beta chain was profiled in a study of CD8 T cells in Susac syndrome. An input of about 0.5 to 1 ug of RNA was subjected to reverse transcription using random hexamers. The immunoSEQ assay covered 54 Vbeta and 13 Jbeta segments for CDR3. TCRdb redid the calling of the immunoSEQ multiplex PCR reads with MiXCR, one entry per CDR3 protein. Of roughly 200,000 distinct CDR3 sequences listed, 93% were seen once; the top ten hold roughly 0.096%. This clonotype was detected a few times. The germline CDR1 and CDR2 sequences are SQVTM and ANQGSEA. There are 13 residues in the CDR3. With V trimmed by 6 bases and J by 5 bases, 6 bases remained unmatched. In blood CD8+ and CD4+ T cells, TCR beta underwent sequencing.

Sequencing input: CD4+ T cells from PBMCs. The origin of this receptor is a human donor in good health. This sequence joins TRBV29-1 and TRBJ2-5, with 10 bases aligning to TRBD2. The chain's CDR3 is CSVAGGPWETQYF. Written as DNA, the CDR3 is TGCAGCGTAGCGGGGGGGCCGTGGGAGACCCAGTACTTC.